This TCR beta chain emerged from a study of blood T cells in healthy people across ages. Study-wide points: Long-lived donors carried more naive CD4+ cells and greater diversity than aged donors. The recorded TCR beta diversity per million T cells decreased in a roughly linear manner with age. Strongly correlated with naive T cell percentage was TCR beta diversity.

The germline gives CDR1 SGHRS, CDR2 YFSETQ. V lost 3 bases, J lost 2 bases, and 11 bases lay in between. The length of the CDR3 is 14 residues. To note about this clonotype: The antigen is undetermined.

With a J-beta primer mix and a sample-barcoded 5' primer, a second PCR ran roughly 6 to 12 cycles. TCRdb ran MiXCR on the 5' RACE reads and lists one entry per CDR3 protein. Among about 680,000 distinct CDR3 sequences listed, 45% to 50% were seen once. This receptor was taken from a woman aged 60 to 75 in good health. Material for sequencing was blood. The chain uses TRBV5-1 and TRBJ1-1; possible D gene TRBD1, 5 bases. The DNA for the CDR3 is TGCGCCAGCAGCTCCCGACAGAAAAACACTGAAGCTTTCTTT. This translates into CASSSRQKNTEAFF.